This T cell receptor (beta chain) stems from a study of blood T cell repertoires in COVID-19. As originally analysed: Amplification of reference gene primers was used by the study to estimate nucleated cell counts. Libraries were prepared by immunoSEQ multiplex PCR; TCRdb keeps only in-frame clonotypes and omits some of them. V and J calls and clone size are as listed in that table; D and trimming were resolved from the DNA. The table records more than 25,000 clones, roughly 90% of them present only once. J lost 10 bases, V lost 1 base, and 11 bases had no gene match. Germline V lookup: CDR1 SGHTA, CDR2 FQGNSA. This CDR3 has 16 residues.

The rearrangement links TRBV7-2 to TRBJ2-1, with 9 bases aligning to TRBD2. Sequenced: peripheral blood. The receptor was isolated from a man aged 70 or older with active or convalescent COVID-19. This CDR3 reads CASSLELGRGGLEQFF. The DNA of the CDR3 is TGTGCCAGCAGCTTAGAACTTGGGCGGGGGGGCCTCGAGCAGTTCTTC.